This T cell receptor (beta chain) originates from a study of T cells after yellow fever vaccination. Overall study findings and caveats: Clonotypes shared by both compartments, CD4 and CD8, made up a small share. There was a possibility that FACS-sorted repertoires contained abundant clonotypes contaminating from the bulk population. It was a weaker secondary response, yet one that peaked faster, at day 5 versus 15.

Making TCR cDNA involved 5'RACE template switching, which added UMIs and a universal primer site. TCRdb reprocessed the 5' RACE reads via MiXCR and lists one record per CDR3 protein. The repertoire has 510,000 or so distinct CDR3 sequences, over 15% of them found once; the top ten carry approximately 14%. This clonotype was observed a few times. Its target is unknown. There are 15 residues in the CDR3. Trimming took 6 bases from V and 14 from J, leaving 26 bases between them. Germline loops: CDR1 DFQATT, CDR2 SNEGSKA (reference sequence). Source: PBMCs, taken 15 days after the yellow fever booster vaccination. The sequence was collected from a man aged 25 to 40 who received the YFV17D yellow fever vaccine. The chain employs TRBV20-1 and TRBJ1-6, with D uncertain. The CDR3 reads CSAKPPQNINSALHF. DNA of the CDR3: TGCAGTGCCAAGCCCCCCCAAAACATTAATTCGGCCCTCCACTTT.